This T cell receptor (beta chain) was captured by sequencing in a study of brain T cells in children with intractable seizures. Findings of the study overall: Pre-surgery blood may have been undersampled, hiding some clones.

This CDR3 has 16 residues. J gave up 2 bases and V 4 bases, and 6 bases lay outside the gene matches. Looked up from germline, CDR1 is SGHDT and CDR2 is YYEEEE. Patients received at least one anti-epileptic drug before surgery. Libraries were prepared by immunoSEQ multiplex PCR; TCRdb keeps only in-frame clonotypes and omits some of them. The top ten hold 3.8% of the sample, which has 110,000 or so clones, roughly 94% seen once. Concerning this clone: Its antigen is not identified.

This TCR was sampled from a boy in the first two years of life with hemimegalencephaly and intractable seizures. V usage is TRBV5-6 and J usage is TRBJ2-1, with 10 bases lining up with TRBD2. The source was peripheral blood, collected at surgery. The CDR3, as DNA: TGTGCCAGCAGCGGGGTGGGACTAGCGACCTACAATGAGCAGTTCTTC. Translated, it gives CASSGVGLATYNEQFF.